This entry features one T cell receptor beta chain sequence. The entry originates in a study of PD-1 blockade in classical Hodgkin lymphoma. Only in-frame clones appear in the TCRdb table, and some are missing; sequencing was by immunoSEQ multiplex PCR. The data show 89,000 or so clones, with about nine tenths seen just once and around 2.4% held by the top ten. Every patient experienced relapse after autologous stem cell transplantation, and brentuximab vedotin exposure varied. CDR1 and CDR2 from the germline V gene are MNHEY and SMNVEV (reference sequence). This CDR3 contains 19 residues. The trim removed 3 bases at V and 4 bases at J, leaving 18 bases unmatched.

The receptor was isolated from a human donor with classical Hodgkin lymphoma. The J gene is TRBJ1-1, the V gene TRBV27, with 9 bases aligning to TRBD1. The sequencing here drew on peripheral blood mononuclear cells (PBMCs), taken before the second cycle of nivolumab. The CDR3 nucleotides read TGTGCCAGCAGTTTTTCGGCGAGATCGGACAGGGGATCCTTCACTGAAGCTTTCTTT. Protein: CASSFSARSDRGSFTEAFF.